Below are 9 T cell receptor beta chains sequenced from a single sample in a study of T cells in Graves' hyperthyroidism and ophthalmopathy. Regions amplified from RNA transcripts were the TCR beta CDR3 regions. First-round RT-PCR targeting the TCR CDR3 was performed with the HTBI primer set. Each CDR3 protein is one row after TCRdb ran MiXCR on the multiplex PCR reads. In the table there are roughly 700,000 distinct CDR3 sequences, around 40% of which are singletons. Input material: blood. The receptor source for this set is a woman between 40 and 55 years old with Graves' hyperthyroidism.

The chain carries TRBV5-4 and TRBJ2-7; 8 bases fit TRBD1. There are 13 residues in the CDR3. J gave up 6 bases and V 6 bases, and 8 bases lay outside the gene matches. CDR1 is SGHNT, CDR2 YYREEE, per germline (reference sequence). The CDR3 sequence is CASTLKDRAEQYF. The CDR3 DNA sequence: TGTGCCAGCACCTTAAAGGACAGGGCCGAGCAGTACTTC.

This clonotype has ten or more counts. The chain couples TRBV19 to TRBJ1-5; the D is unclear. The germline CDR1 and CDR2 sequences are LNHDA and SQIVND (reference sequence). The CDR3 totals 14 residues. The V end lost 7 bases, the J end lost 1 base, and 11 bases lay between the germline ends. CDR3 bases: TGTGCCAGTACCTTAGGAGGGAGCAATCAGCCCCAGCATTTT. Translation gives CASTLGGSNQPQHF.

In this sample, this clonotype turned up many times. This sequence joins TRBV19 and TRBJ1-4; D remains unclear. Germline CDR1 is LNHDA and CDR2 is SQIVND (reference sequence). The CDR3 totals 14 residues. Trimming shortened V by 0 bases and J by 7 bases, and 9 bases separated the two germline ends. CDR3 sequence: CASSIEAELEKLFF. As DNA, the CDR3 is TGTGCCAGTAGTATAGAGGCGGAGCTTGAAAAACTGTTTTTT. The full variable domain, completed using reference TRBV19 and TRBJ1-4, is DGGITQSPKYLFRKEGQNVTLSCEQNLNHDAMYWYRQDPGQGLRLIYYSQIVNDFQKGDIAEGYSVSREKKESFPLTVTSAQKNPTAFYLCASSIEAELEKLFFGSGTQLSVL.

In regard to this clonotype: This may arise from a read error, as a much more abundant clone is one base away. The V and J genes are TRBV20-1 and TRBJ1-2; 7 nucleotides align to TRBD1. Trimming took 6 bases from V and 3 from J; bases not matched to a gene: 7. The CDR3 is 13 residues long. CDR1 is DFQATT, CDR2 SNEGSKA, per germline (reference sequence). CDR3 residues: CSARDSYYYGYTF. The CDR3, as DNA: TGCAGTGCGAGGGACAGCTACTACTATGGCTACACCTTC.

V and J are TRBV10-3 and TRBJ2-5, with TRBD1 as a possible D gene (6 bases). Per the germline V gene, CDR1 is ENHRY and CDR2 is SYGVKD. The V gene lost 6 bases and the J gene lost 5 bases, with 7 bases spanning the gap. This CDR3 comprises 11 residues. The CDR3 bases are TGTGCCATCAGGACAGGCGAGACCCAGTACTTC. Amino acid sequence: CAIRTGETQYF.

This clonotype was observed a handful of times. V usage is TRBV2 and J usage is TRBJ1-1; TRBD1 agrees at 7 bases. The junction had 11 bases not matched to a gene; V was cut back by 6 bases and J by 4 bases. The CDR3 has 15 amino acids. CDR1 is SNHLY and CDR2 is FYNNEI in the germline V gene. The CDR3 DNA sequence: TGTGCCAGCAGCGCCAGACAGGGCCGGGGCACTGAAGCTTTCTTT. This codes for CASSARQGRGTEAFF.

Points on this clonotype: A read error may explain this, as a much larger clone is one base away. This chain uses TRBV7-2 with TRBJ2-7; 8 bases line up with TRBD1. Trimming removed 2 bases from V and 4 bases from J; junction bases left unmatched: 7. Germline V lookup: CDR1 SGHTA, CDR2 FQGNSA. The CDR3 runs to 15 residues. In DNA form, the CDR3 reads TGTGCCAGCAGCTTACAGGGGGCTGGGAAATACGAGCAGTACTTC. Its translation: CASSLQGAGKYEQYF.

The chain is built from TRBV19 and TRBJ2-6; maybe TRBD1 (6 bases). The V end was cut by 1 base, the J end by 0 bases, with 13 bases between. The CDR3 is 18 amino acids. The germline CDR1 and CDR2 sequences are LNHDA and SQIVND (reference sequence). The CDR3 nucleotides are TGTGCCAGTAGTATAGCGGTGGGGGCATACTCTGGGGCCAACGTCCTGACTTTC. Protein: CASSIAVGAYSGANVLTF.

The chain uses TRBV4-1 and TRBJ1-5, with D maybe TRBD1 (5 bases). CDR1 is MGHRA, CDR2 YSYEKL, per germline. V was trimmed by 1 base and J by 0 bases, leaving 10 bases between them. The CDR3 contains 16 residues. CDR3 residues: CASSQGQIDSNQPQHF. The CDR3 DNA follows: TGCGCCAGCAGCCAAGGACAGATAGATAGCAATCAGCCCCAGCATTTT.